This T cell receptor beta chain stems from a study of neoadjuvant anti-PD-1 for oral cavity cancer. Turning to the study itself: Non-progressing patients received a fourth nivolumab dose near day 43, then surgery on days 50-56. Study-wide results and caveats: With a few patients per group, TCR findings need larger cohorts.

Six replicates per PBMC sample, mostly from 480 ng of genomic DNA. Repertoires were generated with immunoSEQ multiplex PCR, while TCRdb's copy carries only in-frame clones and drops some. The table includes roughly 15,000 clones, 50% to 70% detected once. Germline CDR1 is SGHRS and CDR2 is YFSETQ. The CDR3 contains 15 residues. V lost 2 bases and J lost 0, with 8 bases in between. Patients were newly diagnosed with stage II-IVA oral cavity squamous cell carcinoma without prior systemic or radiation treatment. A word on this clone: What it binds is unknown.

The J gene is TRBJ1-4, the V gene TRBV5-1; no clear D. Source: PBMCs, taken before nivolumab (anti-PD-1) treatment. The TCR was taken from a person aged 35-80 years with oral cavity squamous cell carcinoma. The DNA for the CDR3 is TGCGCCAGCAGCTTTGGGCTCGCAACTAATGAAAAACTGTTTTTT. This gives the protein CASSFGLATNEKLFF.